This T cell receptor (beta chain) was sequenced during a study of cytomegalovirus exposure and HLA in healthy donors. There are 12 residues in the CDR3. The V and J ends lost 3 bases and 5 bases respectively, with 7 bases between them. Germline V gives CDR1 KGHSH, CDR2 LQKENI. The study, taken as a whole, reports: A later analysis by the authors found several of the most significant clusters apparently linked to common viral pathogens. In an earlier analysis, about 87% or about 30%: the productive usage of most TCR beta V segments. Among immune exposure information, only CMV serostatus was available. In vitro work confirmed that three CMV-associated chains recognize CMV antigens.

The PCR contained 60 Vbeta and 13 Jbeta primers. Clones were sequenced by immunoSEQ multiplex PCR, and TCRdb holds only the in-frame ones, with some missing. The sample contains about 130,000 clones, more than 70% of which appear only once. As concerns this clone: The antigen is not known.

The sequence was collected from a human donor in good health. V and J are TRBV18 and TRBJ2-5; unclear D gene. The sample comprised PBMCs. The CDR3 spells CASSPLRETQYF. The DNA for the CDR3 is TGTGCCAGCTCACCCCTGAGGGAGACCCAGTACTTC.